The sequence of this TCR beta chain was determined in a study of T-cell memory formation after mild COVID-19. Study overall: Among the donors, TCR clusters were largely specific to each donor.

Amplification by 5'RACE using constant-segment primers produced TCR alpha and TCR beta cDNA libraries that carried sample barcodes and UMIs. TCRdb re-analysed the 5' RACE reads in MiXCR, keeping a single row per CDR3 protein. The table shows a few hundred thousand distinct CDR3 sequences, with under 25% occurring only once. The CDR3 runs to 15 residues. Trimming took 2 bases from V and 4 from J; bases not matched to a gene: 6. CDR1 is SQVTM, CDR2 ANQGSEA, per germline. Sample: PBMCs or a T cell subset sorted from them (not recorded which). V is TRBV29-1 and J is TRBJ2-3, with 10 bases lining up with TRBD1. The TCR comes from a man aged 18 to 30 who had mild COVID-19 (a few samples of this study predate the infection). Cell type and time point are not known. The CDR3 protein is CSVEPRDRGPDTQYF. DNA of the CDR3: TGCAGCGTTGAACCACGGGACAGGGGTCCAGATACGCAGTATTTT.